The 2 T cell receptor beta chains in this list originate from one sample, sequenced in a study of OX40 agonist ivuxolimab in advanced cancers. Sequencing used immunoSEQ multiplex PCR; TCRdb keeps in-frame clones, though not all of them. The profile shows around 77,000 clones, more than 80% of them singletons. Sequences were derived from CD4+ or CD8+ T cells sorted from blood, sampled in a trial of the OX40 agonist ivuxolimab. All receptors derive from an adult with an advanced solid tumor such as melanoma, head and neck, liver or kidney cancer.

This clone has just one count. The chain couples TRBV2 to TRBJ1-1; D not certain. Between the trimmed V and J ends, which lost 0 bases and 1 base, there was a span of 6 bases. The CDR3 contains 14 residues. CDR1 is SNHLY, CDR2 FYNNEI, per germline. As DNA, the CDR3 is TGTGCCAGCAGTGAAGCCGGGAGGAACACTGAAGCTTTCTTT. Translating it yields CASSEAGRNTEAFF.

The V gene is TRBV5-1, the J gene TRBJ2-2, with D maybe TRBD2 (6 bases). The germline V gene has CDR1 SGHRS and CDR2 YFSETQ. This CDR3 region has 15 residues. V was trimmed by 4 bases and J by 4 bases, leaving 14 bases between them. In nucleotides, the CDR3 is TGCGCCAGCAGCGCGGGACCGGTCGGCACCGGGGAGCTGTTTTTT. Translating gives CASSAGPVGTGELFF.